The 25 T cell receptor beta chains listed next were all sequenced from one sample in a study of identical twins. TCRdb itself ran the 5' RACE reads through MiXCR, one entry per CDR3 protein. The table lists a few hundred thousand distinct CDR3 sequences, over 8.5% of them singletons. These records were also assigned to another study, of yellow fever vaccine responses in identical twins.

Sequences were obtained from PBMCs. The receptors originated from a woman younger than 35 in good health.

As concerns this clonotype: This may be a read error, as it is one base from a much larger clone. This chain uses TRBV5-6 with TRBJ2-7; no reliable D call. CDR1 SGHDT and CDR2 YYEEEE come from the germline V gene. CDR3 length equals 13 residues. The V end lost 2 bases, the J end lost 5 bases, and 11 bases lay between the germline ends. The CDR3 is CASSLSLTDEQYF. In DNA form, the CDR3 reads TGTGCCAGCAGCTTAAGTCTTACCGACGAGCAGTACTTC. The variable domain in full, completed from reference TRBV5-6 and TRBJ2-7, reads DAGVTQSPTHLIKTRGQQVTLRCSPKSGHDTVSWYQQALGQGPQFIFQYYEEEERQRGNFPDRFSGHQFPNYSSELNVNALLLGDSALYLCASSLSLTDEQYFGPGTRLTVT.

This clonotype was found many times. The genes are TRBV9 and TRBJ2-5; D might be TRBD1 (5 bases). Germline-derived CDR1 and CDR2 are SGDLS and YYNGEE. The ends were cut back, 2 bases at V and 3 bases at J, with 8 bases in the middle. The CDR3 length is 13 residues. CDR3 in DNA: TGTGCCAGCAGCGTGAAGGGGAAAGAGACCCAGTACTTC. Translated, it gives CASSVKGKETQYF.

This clonotype showed up many times. The rearrangement joins TRBV2 to TRBJ1-6; D unclear. The CDR3 spans 15 residues. V was clipped by 3 bases and J by 0 bases, with 6 bases between them. Germline V lookup: CDR1 SNHLY, CDR2 FYNNEI. The CDR3 spells CASSDGSSYNSPLHF. DNA of the CDR3: TGTGCCAGCAGTGACGGGAGCTCCTATAATTCACCCCTCCACTTT.

This clonotype turned up a few times. The rearrangement uses TRBV2 and TRBJ1-5, with 7 bases identical to TRBD1. CDR1 SNHLY and CDR2 FYNNEI come from the germline V gene. This CDR3 has 13 amino acids. V shed 4 bases and J 7 bases; nucleotides not matched to a gene: 4. Here the CDR3 reads CASSGDRLQPQHF. The CDR3 bases are TGTGCCAGCAGTGGGGACAGATTACAGCCCCAGCATTTT. Full variable domain (remainder filled in from reference TRBV2 and TRBJ1-5): EPEVTQTPSHQVTQMGQEVILRCVPISNHLYFYWYRQILGQKVEFLVSFYNNEISEKSEIFDDQFSVERPDGSNFTLKIRSTKLEDSAMYFCASSGDRLQPQHFGDGTRLSIL.

This clonotype was observed a few times. The chain employs TRBV18 and TRBJ2-2; TRBD1 agrees at 9 bases. The J segment lost 6 bases and the V segment lost 1 base, leaving 21 bases of the junction unmatched. Looked up from germline, CDR1 is KGHSH and CDR2 is LQKENI. This CDR3 region has 21 residues. Here the CDR3 reads CASSPQPTRDRENSEAGELFF. CDR3 nucleotides: TGTGCCAGCTCACCACAACCTACCCGGGACAGGGAAAACTCAGAGGCCGGGGAGCTGTTTTTT.

The chain employs TRBV7-9 and TRBJ2-3; D is undetermined. The CDR3 contains 16 residues. V lost 4 bases and J 2 bases, leaving 16 bases between the germline ends. The V gene's germline CDR1 is SEHNR and CDR2 FQNEAQ (reference sequence). CDR3 DNA sequence: TGTGCCAGCAGCTCCCCCCCATCGGACCCCACAGATACGCAGTATTTT. Protein product: CASSSPPSDPTDTQYF.

The chain recombines TRBV27 with TRBJ2-7; D remains unclear. The CDR3 has 13 residues. Deletions cut 2 bases from V and 3 bases from J, with 8 bases between. Germline values: CDR1 MNHEY, CDR2 SMNVEV (reference sequence). The CDR3 coding sequence is TGTGCCAGCAGTTTAAGCGCATTCTACGAGCAGTACTTC. Encoded protein: CASSLSAFYEQYF.

The V call is TRBV11-2, the J call TRBJ2-5; D perhaps matches TRBD1 (6 bases). CDR3 length: 14 amino acids. V lost 5 bases and J 1 base, leaving 11 bases between the germline ends. Germline V gene lookup returns CDR1 SGHAT and CDR2 FQNNGV. The CDR3 spells CASSPGTLQETQYF. The CDR3 coding sequence is TGTGCCAGCAGCCCTGGGACACTCCAAGAGACCCAGTACTTC.

This clonotype was observed once. The chain is built from TRBV14 and TRBJ2-5, with D maybe TRBD1 (6 bases). The CDR3 is 13 amino acids. Germline CDR1 and CDR2: SGHDN and FVKESK. V was cut by 2 bases and J by 10 bases, with 14 bases left in between. CDR3 region: CASSQKLLQGQYF. The CDR3 nucleotides are TGTGCCAGCAGCCAAAAACTCTTACAGGGCCAGTACTTC.

The CDR3 protein is CATSSGDSSNKNIQYF. CDR3 sequence (DNA): TGTGCCACCAGCAGCGGGGACAGCTCGAACAAAAACATTCAGTACTTC. The chain employs TRBV15 and TRBJ2-4; 7 nucleotides match TRBD1. Trimming cost V 3 bases and J 3 bases; bases outside gene matches: 8. Germline V lookup: CDR1 LNHNV, CDR2 YYDKDF (reference sequence). The CDR3 is 16 amino acids.

This clonotype was observed a handful of times. CDR3 amino acids: CSARDQETLRAEQFF. DNA for the CDR3: TGCAGTGCTAGAGATCAGGAGACTCTCCGAGCGGAGCAGTTCTTC. V usage is TRBV20-1 and J usage is TRBJ2-1; D is ambiguous. There are 15 residues in the CDR3. Looked up from germline, CDR1 is DFQATT and CDR2 is SNEGSKA (reference sequence). Trimming pared 0 bases from V and 10 bases from J, leaving 19 bases between.

The chain carries TRBV5-1 and TRBJ2-1, with 11 bases identical to TRBD1. Unmatched junction bases numbered 13, after V lost 4 bases and J lost 7 bases. The CDR3 is 17 residues long. Germline lookup yields CDR1 SGHRS and CDR2 YFSETQ. CDR3 loop: CASSGGLDRGRGNEQFF. The DNA of the CDR3 is TGCGCCAGCAGCGGTGGGCTGGACAGGGGGCGCGGTAATGAGCAGTTCTTC.

V is TRBV11-2 and J is TRBJ2-3, with 12 positions matching TRBD2. The ends lost 1 base at V and 6 bases at J; junction bases unmatched: 17. The CDR3 contains 20 residues. Germline V CDR1 and CDR2: SGHAT, FQNNGV. CDR3: CASSLALASGRAGSWDTQYF. The CDR3 nucleotides read TGTGCCAGCAGCTTAGCTCTGGCTAGCGGGAGGGCCGGGTCGTGGGATACGCAGTATTTT. Drawing the rest from reference TRBV11-2 and TRBJ2-3, the complete variable domain is EAGVAQSPRYKIIEKRQSVAFWCNPISGHATLYWYQQILGQGPKLLIQFQNNGVVDDSQLPKDRFSAERLKGVDSTLKIQPAKLEDSAVYLCASSLALASGRAGSWDTQYFGPGTRLTVL.

This clonotype occurred many times. This chain joins TRBV28 and TRBJ2-1; D is undetermined. The CDR3 has 14 residues. Per germline, CDR1 MDHEN and CDR2 SYDVKM. V dropped 10 bases and J dropped 0 bases, with 13 bases sitting between them. The CDR3 reads CATTELSSYNEQFF. In DNA form, the CDR3 reads TGTGCCACTACAGAACTGAGCTCCTACAATGAGCAGTTCTTC.

The chain employs TRBV7-3 and TRBJ2-4; tentatively, D is TRBD1 (6 bases). From germline, CDR1 is SGHTA and CDR2 FQGTGA. V gave up 2 bases and J gave up 7 bases, with 9 bases separating them. CDR3 size: 13 residues. Here the CDR3 DNA reads TGTGCCAGCAGCTTAGTACAGGGTAACATTCAGTACTTC. Protein sequence: CASSLVQGNIQYF.

This clonotype has a count of ten or more. This chain uses TRBV10-3 with TRBJ2-3, with D maybe TRBD1 (6 bases). Per germline, CDR1 ENHRY and CDR2 SYGVKD. CDR3 length: 13 amino acids. The germline V and J ends were trimmed by 7 bases and 5 bases, with 13 bases remaining between them. CDR3 DNA sequence: TGTGCCATCAATCCGACAGGACTAGATACGCAGTATTTT. This encodes CAINPTGLDTQYF.

This clonotype has ten or more counts. The chain couples TRBV20-1 to TRBJ1-5, with 7 bases aligning to TRBD1. The CDR3 is 14 residues long. Germline CDR1 and CDR2: DFQATT and SNEGSKA (reference sequence). V was pared by 3 bases and J by 2 bases, with 4 bases of the junction left unmatched. CDR3 sequence: CSARVGQGNQPQHF. CDR3 DNA: TGCAGTGCTAGGGTTGGACAGGGCAATCAGCCCCAGCATTTT.

This clonotype appeared a few times. CDR3 nucleotides: TGTGCCAGCAGCCAGCAAGGGGGGCCGTTCTACAATGAGCAGTTCTTC. It codes for CASSQQGGPFYNEQFF. The chain recombines TRBV3-1 with TRBJ2-1, with D perhaps being TRBD1 or TRBD2 (6 bases each). The length of the CDR3 is 16 residues. V lost 3 bases, J lost 3 bases, and 15 bases lay in between. Per germline, CDR1 LGHDT and CDR2 YNNKEL (reference sequence).

This clonotype has just a few counts. The J gene is TRBJ2-7, the V gene TRBV4-3; 8 positions match TRBD2. Germline V gene sequence: CDR1 LGHNA, CDR2 YSLEER. This CDR3 has 14 amino acids. V lost 2 bases to trimming and J lost 2 bases; unmatched junction nucleotides: 2. As DNA, the CDR3 is TGCGCCAGCAGCCAACAGCGGGGGACCTACGAGCAGTACTTC. The encoded protein is CASSQQRGTYEQYF.

This clonotype was seen only a few times. The chain links TRBV11-2 to TRBJ2-5; either TRBD1 or TRBD2 may supply D (6 bases each). Deletions cut 6 bases from V and 4 bases from J, with 12 bases between. Germline loops: CDR1 SGHAT, CDR2 FQNNGV. The CDR3 is 13 amino acids. The CDR3 loop is CASSIRGRETQYF. The CDR3 nucleotides read TGTGCCAGCAGTATACGGGGGCGAGAGACCCAGTACTTC.

The chain uses TRBV12-3 or TRBV12-4 and TRBJ1-2; D perhaps matches TRBD1 (5 bases). This CDR3 spans 11 amino acids. V was trimmed by 6 bases and J by 3 bases, leaving 5 bases between them. The DNA of the CDR3 is TGTGCCAGCAGGGGGGACTATGGCTACACCTTC. Translation gives CASRGDYGYTF.

This clonotype appeared a few times. The chain couples TRBV6-2 or TRBV6-3 to TRBJ2-7; 10 bases match TRBD2. The CDR3 has 14 residues. The V segment lost 10 bases and the J segment 3 bases; nucleotides outside the gene matches: 9. Germline-derived CDR1 and CDR2 are MNHEY and SVGEGT. CDR3 protein: CATGTSERHYEQYF. In nucleotides, the CDR3 is TGTGCCACCGGGACTAGCGAGCGCCACTACGAGCAGTACTTC.

The table lists this clonotype with a few counts. The chain joins TRBV5-6 to TRBJ2-6; possibly TRBD1 or TRBD2 for D (6 bases each). CDR1 is SGHDT, CDR2 YYEEEE, per germline. Trimming pared 3 bases from V and 3 bases from J, leaving 10 bases between. The CDR3 runs 15 residues. DNA for the CDR3: TGTGCCAGCAGCTGGGGGGCGCGTGGGGCCAACGTCCTGACTTTC. Translating it yields CASSWGARGANVLTF.

This clonotype was observed at least ten times. This sequence joins TRBV7-9 and TRBJ1-5; D gene uncertain. Per germline, CDR1 SEHNR and CDR2 FQNEAQ (reference sequence). CDR3 length equals 13 residues. Trimming shortened V by 0 bases and J by 11 bases, and 11 bases separated the two germline ends. Here the CDR3 reads CASSLAPASAQHF. DNA for the CDR3: TGTGCCAGCAGCTTAGCCCCGGCGTCGGCCCAGCATTTT.

The chain couples TRBV10-3 to TRBJ1-1; unclear D gene. The CDR3 length is 12 residues. V lost 5 bases and J 4 bases, leaving 8 bases between the germline ends. The germline gives CDR1 ENHRY, CDR2 SYGVKD. The CDR3 coding sequence is TGTGCCATCAGTAGTTCGAGCACTGAAGCTTTCTTT. Its protein product is CAISSSSTEAFF.